A selection of T cell receptor beta chains follows, all from one sample in a study of radiotherapy plus CTLA-4 blockade in lung cancer. TCRdb's copy holds only in-frame clones and misses some; the assay was immunoSEQ multiplex PCR. The repertoire holds around 82,000 clones, with about 79% as singletons. Sequences were derived from peripheral blood, sampled from a patient treated with radiotherapy plus ipilimumab. These receptors were taken from a human donor with non-small cell lung cancer whose response to radiotherapy plus ipilimumab could not be evaluated. Some clones in this sample may be carry-over from other donors' samples. CDR3s include the opening cysteine and the closing phenylalanine or tryptophan. D genes are given only for firm matches. Clone size is not always given. Where it is, it says once, few, many or a class for expanded clones.

clone_size d_call j_call v_call cdr3_aa cdr3_nt
. TRBD2 TRBJ2-7 TRBV7-6 CASSGAGEGYEQYF TGTGCCAGCAGCGGAGCGGGGGAGGGGTACGAGCAGTACTTC
. . TRBJ2-3 TRBV5-6 CASSHYTTDTQYF TGTGCCAGCAGCCACTACACCACAGATACGCAGTATTTT
once TRBD1 TRBJ2-7 TRBV6-5 CASRETGLGEQYF TGTGCCAGCAGAGAGACAGGGTTGGGCGAGCAGTACTTC
. . TRBJ1-2 TRBV4-2 CASSRGGGGGGYTF TGTGCCAGCAGCCGAGGTGGGGGAGGCGGAGGCTACACCTTC
. TRBD1 TRBJ1-5 TRBV9 CASSVGTEQANQPQHF TGTGCCAGCAGCGTTGGGACAGAACAGGCGAACCAGCCCCAGCATTTT
. TRBD1 TRBJ1-2 TRBV9 CASSVEGQGPNFNYGYTF TGTGCCAGCAGCGTAGAAGGACAGGGGCCAAACTTTAACTATGGCTACACCTTC
. TRBD2 TRBJ2-1 TRBV10-3 CAISGGLAGDYNEQFF TGTGCCATCAGTGGGGGACTAGCGGGGGACTACAATGAGCAGTTCTTC
once TRBD2 TRBJ2-3 TRBV28 CATNGGESTDTQYF TGTGCCACTAACGGGGGGGAATCCACAGATACGCAGTATTTT
. . TRBJ2-3 TRBV5-1 CASSLEAGGPTDTQYF TGCGCCAGCAGCTTGGAAGCAGGGGGGCCCACAGATACGCAGTATTTT
. TRBD1 TRBJ1-2 TRBV2 CASSDRQGDGYTF TGTGCCAGCAGTGATCGGCAGGGGGACGGCTACACCTTC
. TRBD1 TRBJ1-2 TRBV9 CASSVRQGVYTF TGTGCCAGCAGCGTCCGACAGGGGGTCTACACCTTC
. . TRBJ1-5 TRBV25-1 CASSEGTQPQHF TGTGCCAGCAGTGAAGGGACACAGCCCCAGCATTTT
. . TRBJ1-1 TRBV28 CASSFLRTTANTEAFF TGTGCCAGCAGTTTTCTCCGGACGACAGCAAACACTGAAGCTTTCTTT
. TRBD1 TRBJ2-1 TRBV7-8 CASSPPGGESSEQFF TGTGCCAGCAGCCCTCCAGGGGGCGAGAGTAGTGAGCAGTTCTTC
. . TRBJ2-1 TRBV7-2 CASSLDSGSYNEQFF TGTGCCAGCAGCTTAGATAGCGGATCCTACAATGAGCAGTTCTTC
. TRBD2 TRBJ2-3 TRBV7-2 CASSLSGVTSTDTQYF TGTGCCAGCAGCCTTAGCGGGGTAACTAGCACAGATACGCAGTATTTT
. . TRBJ1-5 TRBV5-1 CASTPTGLGNQPQHF TGCGCCAGCACCCCGACAGGCTTGGGCAATCAGCCCCAGCATTTT
. . TRBJ2-5 TRBV28 CASSLDRNQETQYF TGTGCCAGCAGTTTGGACAGAAACCAAGAGACCCAGTACTTC
. . TRBJ2-3 TRBV19 CASQEGASFNTDTQYF TGTGCCAGTCAGGAGGGGGCCTCCTTTAACACAGATACGCAGTATTTT
. . TRBJ1-1 TRBV6-5 CASSIGRNTEAFF TGTGCCAGCAGTATCGGGAGGAACACTGAAGCTTTCTTT
. . TRBJ1-5 TRBV18 CASSPPGGFNQPQHF TGTGCCAGCTCACCTCCCGGGGGGTTCAATCAGCCCCAGCATTTT
. . TRBJ1-2 TRBV5-6 CASSLVVGVGYTF TGTGCCAGCAGCTTGGTTGTAGGGGTCGGCTACACCTTC
. . TRBJ2-7 TRBV4-2 CASSRERTRSYEQYF TGTGCCAGCAGCCGCGAGCGGACTCGATCCTACGAGCAGTACTTC
. TRBD2 TRBJ2-2 TRBV28 CASSPGGFTGELFF TGTGCCAGCAGCCCGGGGGGATTCACCGGGGAGCTGTTTTTT
. . TRBJ2-5 TRBV7-2 CASSPDIIQTQYF TGTGCCAGCAGCCCGGACATTATACAGACCCAGTACTTC
once TRBD2 TRBJ2-3 TRBV5-4 CASSLALAGLTDTQYF TGTGCCAGCAGCTTGGCCCTAGCGGGCCTCACAGATACGCAGTATTTT
few . TRBJ1-2 TRBV19 CATRVTLNYGYTF TGTGCCACCCGGGTGACCCTCAACTATGGCTACACCTTC
. TRBD1 TRBJ2-7 TRBV27 CASRGQGAREQYF TGTGCCAGCAGAGGACAGGGGGCGCGAGAGCAGTACTTC
. . TRBJ1-3 TRBV6-1 CASSELGDTSGNTIYF TGTGCCAGCAGTGAATTGGGGGACACCTCTGGAAACACCATATATTTT
. TRBD2 TRBJ2-1 TRBV7-7 CASSLGLAGNEQFF TGTGCTAGCAGCTTAGGCCTAGCGGGCAATGAGCAGTTCTTC
. TRBD2 TRBJ2-1 TRBV27 CASSWGLAGGNEQFF TGTGCCAGCAGTTGGGGACTAGCGGGGGGTAATGAGCAGTTCTTC
. TRBD1 TRBJ2-3 TRBV11-2 CASSLPAGGSTDTQYF TGTGCCAGCAGCTTACCGGCAGGGGGAAGCACAGATACGCAGTATTTT
. TRBD2 TRBJ2-7 TRBV27 CASSIGPGGVQYF TGTGCCAGCAGCATTGGACCGGGAGGTGTGCAGTACTTC
few . TRBJ2-7 TRBV10-3 CAISSLHEQYF TGTGCCATCAGCAGTTTACACGAGCAGTACTTC
. TRBD1 TRBJ1-5 TRBV6-5 CASSSQGPSNQPQHF TGTGCCAGCAGTTCACAGGGGCCTAGCAATCAGCCCCAGCATTTT
. TRBD1 TRBJ2-7 TRBV29-1 CSVGRTGSTYEQYF TGCAGCGTTGGACGGACAGGGAGCACCTACGAGCAGTACTTC
. . TRBJ1-4 TRBV30 CAWSTPTGPNEKLFF TGTGCCTGGAGTACCCCTACAGGACCTAATGAAAAACTGTTTTTT
. . TRBJ2-2 TRBV29-1 CSVVTTNTGELFF TGCAGCGTTGTGACAACCAACACCGGGGAGCTGTTTTTT
. . TRBJ1-2 TRBV27 CASSLDGVYGYTF TGTGCCAGCAGTTTAGACGGAGTCTATGGCTACACCTTC
. TRBD1 TRBJ2-2 TRBV27 CASSSGQLTGELFF TGTGCCAGCAGTTCGGGACAGTTAACCGGGGAGCTGTTTTTT
. . TRBJ2-2 TRBV5-5 CASTPEGEVTGELFF TGTGCCAGCACCCCGGAGGGAGAGGTAACCGGGGAGCTGTTTTTT
. . TRBJ1-2 TRBV7-2 CASSPQGNYGYTF TGTGCCAGCAGTCCACAGGGCAACTATGGCTACACCTTC
. . TRBJ2-1 TRBV30 CAWRQSGNEQFF TGTGCCTGGAGACAAAGTGGTAATGAGCAGTTCTTC
. . TRBJ1-2 TRBV28 CASSFLGNYGYTF TGTGCCAGCAGTTTCCTCGGGAACTATGGCTACACCTTC